This TCR beta chain came from a study of T cell changes during pregnancy in multiple sclerosis. TCRdb's copy holds only in-frame clones and misses some; the assay was immunoSEQ multiplex PCR. The sample lists 43,000 or so clones, roughly 92% occurring once. Material: peripheral blood, obtained in the third trimester of pregnancy. This sequence originates from a female donor with multiple sclerosis, enrolled in a pregnancy study.

CDR3 region: CASSPTGVSSPLHF. The CDR3 DNA reads TGCGCCAGCAGCCCGACGGGGGTGAGTTCACCCCTCCACTTT. The chain uses TRBV4-1 and TRBJ1-6; D possibly corresponds to TRBD1 (5 bases). This CDR3 has 14 residues. Trimming left V 4 bases short and J 9 bases short, with 13 bases between. Germline V gene sequence: CDR1 MGHRA, CDR2 YSYEKL.